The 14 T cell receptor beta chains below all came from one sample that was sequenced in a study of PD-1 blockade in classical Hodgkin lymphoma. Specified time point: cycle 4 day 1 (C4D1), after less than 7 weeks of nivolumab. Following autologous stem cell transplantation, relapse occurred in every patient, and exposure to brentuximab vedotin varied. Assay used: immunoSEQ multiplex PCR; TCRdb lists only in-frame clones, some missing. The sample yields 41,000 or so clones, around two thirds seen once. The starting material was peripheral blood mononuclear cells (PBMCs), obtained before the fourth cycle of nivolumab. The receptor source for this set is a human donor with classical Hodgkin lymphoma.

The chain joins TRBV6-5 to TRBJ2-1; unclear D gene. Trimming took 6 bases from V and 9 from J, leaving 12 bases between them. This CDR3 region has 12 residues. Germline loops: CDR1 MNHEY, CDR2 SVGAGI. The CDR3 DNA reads TGTGCCAGCAGCCCCGGCGGTAGTGAGCAGTTCTTC. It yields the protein CASSPGGSEQFF.

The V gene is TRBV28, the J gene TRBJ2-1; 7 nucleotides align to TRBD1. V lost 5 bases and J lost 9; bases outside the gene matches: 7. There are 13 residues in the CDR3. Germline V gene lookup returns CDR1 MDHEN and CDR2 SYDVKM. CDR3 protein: CASSPGGRGEQFF. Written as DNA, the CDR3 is TGTGCCAGCAGTCCAGGGGGAAGAGGTGAGCAGTTCTTC.

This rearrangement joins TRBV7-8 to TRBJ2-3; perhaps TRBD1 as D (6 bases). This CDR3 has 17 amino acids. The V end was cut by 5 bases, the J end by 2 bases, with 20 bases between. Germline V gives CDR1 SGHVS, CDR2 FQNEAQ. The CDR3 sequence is CASSSPRDNEFTDTQYF. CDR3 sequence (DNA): TGTGCCAGCAGCAGCCCCCGGGACAATGAATTCACAGATACGCAGTATTTT.

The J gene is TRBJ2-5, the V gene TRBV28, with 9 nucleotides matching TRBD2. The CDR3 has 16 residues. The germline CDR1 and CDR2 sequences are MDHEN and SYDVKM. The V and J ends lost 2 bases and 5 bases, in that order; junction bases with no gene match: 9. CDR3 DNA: TGTGCCAGCAGTTTAGTGGCGGGGGGGCCGTGGGAGACCCAGTACTTC. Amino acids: CASSLVAGGPWETQYF. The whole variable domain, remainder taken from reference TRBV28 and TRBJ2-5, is DVKVTQSSRYLVKRTGEKVFLECVQDMDHENMFWYRQDPGLGLRLIYFSYDVKMKEKGDIPEGYSVSREKKERFSLILESASTNQTSMYLCASSLVAGGPWETQYFGPGTRLLVL.

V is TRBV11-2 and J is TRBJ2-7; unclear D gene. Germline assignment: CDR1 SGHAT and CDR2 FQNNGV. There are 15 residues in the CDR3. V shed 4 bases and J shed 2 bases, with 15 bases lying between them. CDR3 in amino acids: CASSSTVTGAYEQYF. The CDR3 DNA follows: TGTGCCAGCAGCTCCACCGTCACTGGAGCCTACGAGCAGTACTTC.

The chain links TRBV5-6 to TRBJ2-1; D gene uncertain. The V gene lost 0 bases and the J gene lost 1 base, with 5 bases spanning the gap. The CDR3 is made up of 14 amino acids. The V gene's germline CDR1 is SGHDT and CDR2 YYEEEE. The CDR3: CASSLDGSYNEQFF. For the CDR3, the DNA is TGTGCCAGCAGCTTGGATGGATCCTACAATGAGCAGTTCTTC.

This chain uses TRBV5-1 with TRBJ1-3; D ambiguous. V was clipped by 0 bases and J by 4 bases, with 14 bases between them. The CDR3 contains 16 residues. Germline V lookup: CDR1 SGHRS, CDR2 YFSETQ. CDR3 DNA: TGCGCCAGCAGCTTGGTGACGGGAGACACAGGAAACACCATATATTTT. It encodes CASSLVTGDTGNTIYF.

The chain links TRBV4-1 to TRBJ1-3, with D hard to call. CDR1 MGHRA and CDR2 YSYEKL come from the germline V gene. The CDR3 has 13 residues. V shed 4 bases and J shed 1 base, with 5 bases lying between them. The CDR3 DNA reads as TGCGCCAGCAGCCGGACTTCTGGAAACACCATATATTTT. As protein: CASSRTSGNTIYF.

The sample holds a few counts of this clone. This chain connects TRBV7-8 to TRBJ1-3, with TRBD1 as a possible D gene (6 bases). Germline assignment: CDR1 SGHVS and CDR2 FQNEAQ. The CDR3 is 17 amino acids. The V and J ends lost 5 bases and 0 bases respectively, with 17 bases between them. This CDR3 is CASSAVRGSYSGNTIYF. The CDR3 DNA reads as TGTGCCAGCAGCGCAGTCAGGGGTTCCTACTCTGGAAACACCATATATTTT.

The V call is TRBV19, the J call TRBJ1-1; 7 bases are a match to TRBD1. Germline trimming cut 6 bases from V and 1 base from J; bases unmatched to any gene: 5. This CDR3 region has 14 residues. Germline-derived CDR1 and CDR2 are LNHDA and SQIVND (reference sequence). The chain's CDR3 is CASRRGGENTEAFF. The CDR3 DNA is TGTGCCAGTAGAAGAGGGGGCGAGAACACTGAAGCTTTCTTT.

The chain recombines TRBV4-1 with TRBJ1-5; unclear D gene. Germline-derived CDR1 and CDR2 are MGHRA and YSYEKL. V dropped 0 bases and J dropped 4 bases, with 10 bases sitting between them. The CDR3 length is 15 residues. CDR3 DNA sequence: TGCGCCAGCAGCCAAGATAAACAGTCTAATCAGCCCCAGCATTTT. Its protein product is CASSQDKQSNQPQHF.

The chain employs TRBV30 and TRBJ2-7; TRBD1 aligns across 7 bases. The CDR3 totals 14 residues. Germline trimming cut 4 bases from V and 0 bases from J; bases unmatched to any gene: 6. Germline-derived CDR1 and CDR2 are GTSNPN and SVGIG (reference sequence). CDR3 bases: TGTGCCTGGACGGCAGGGGGTGCCTCCTACGAGCAGTACTTC. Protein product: CAWTAGGASYEQYF.

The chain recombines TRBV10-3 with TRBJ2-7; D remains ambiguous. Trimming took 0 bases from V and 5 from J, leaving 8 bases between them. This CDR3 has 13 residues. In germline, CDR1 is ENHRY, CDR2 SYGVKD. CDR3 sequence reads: CAISESGYHEQYF. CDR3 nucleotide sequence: TGTGCCATCAGTGAGTCTGGCTATCACGAGCAGTACTTC.

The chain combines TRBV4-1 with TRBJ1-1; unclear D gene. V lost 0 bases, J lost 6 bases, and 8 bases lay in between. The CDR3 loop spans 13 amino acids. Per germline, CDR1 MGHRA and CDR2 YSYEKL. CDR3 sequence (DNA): TGCGCCAGCAGCCAAGATGGATACCCTGAAGCTTTCTTT. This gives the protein CASSQDGYPEAFF.